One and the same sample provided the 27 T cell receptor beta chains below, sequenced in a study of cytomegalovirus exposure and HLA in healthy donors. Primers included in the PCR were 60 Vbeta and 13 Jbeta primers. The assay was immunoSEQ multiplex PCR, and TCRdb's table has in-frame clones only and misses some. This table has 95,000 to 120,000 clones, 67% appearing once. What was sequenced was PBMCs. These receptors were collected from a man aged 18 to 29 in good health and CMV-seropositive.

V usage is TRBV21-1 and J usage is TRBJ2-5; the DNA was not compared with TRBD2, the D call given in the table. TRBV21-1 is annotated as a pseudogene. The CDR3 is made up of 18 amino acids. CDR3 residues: CASSKAGMSGGRQETQYF. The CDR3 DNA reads TGTGCCAGCAGCAAAGCCGGAATGAGCGGGGGGCGACAAGAGACCCAGTACTTC.

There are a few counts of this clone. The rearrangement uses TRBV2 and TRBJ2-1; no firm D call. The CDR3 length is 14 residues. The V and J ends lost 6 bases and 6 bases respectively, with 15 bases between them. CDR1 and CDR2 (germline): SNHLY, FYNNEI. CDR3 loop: CASRLQLWVNEQFF. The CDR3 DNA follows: TGTGCCAGCAGATTACAACTATGGGTCAATGAGCAGTTCTTC.

The CDR3 nucleotides read TGTGCCAGCAGCCCCCGCATAGCGGGGGGGGACACAGATACGCAGTATTTT. This sequence encodes CASSPRIAGGDTDTQYF. J is TRBJ2-3 and V is TRBV11-3; 11 positions agree with TRBD2. The V and J ends lost 5 bases and 2 bases, in that order; junction bases with no gene match: 9. The CDR3 is made up of 17 amino acids. Germline CDR1 SGHNT, CDR2 YENEEA.

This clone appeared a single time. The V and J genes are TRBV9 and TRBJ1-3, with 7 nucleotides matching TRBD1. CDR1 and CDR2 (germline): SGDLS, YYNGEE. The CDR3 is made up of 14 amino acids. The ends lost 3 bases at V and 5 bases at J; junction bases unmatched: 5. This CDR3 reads CASSGQTGRNTIYF. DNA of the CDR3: TGTGCCAGCAGCGGGCAGACAGGGAGAAACACCATATATTTT.

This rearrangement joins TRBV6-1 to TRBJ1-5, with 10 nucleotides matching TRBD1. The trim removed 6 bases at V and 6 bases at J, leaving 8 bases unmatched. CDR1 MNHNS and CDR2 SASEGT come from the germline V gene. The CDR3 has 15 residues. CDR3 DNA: TGTGCCAGCAGCCTCGGACAGGGGGGATCTCAGCCCCAGCATTTT. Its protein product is CASSLGQGGSQPQHF.

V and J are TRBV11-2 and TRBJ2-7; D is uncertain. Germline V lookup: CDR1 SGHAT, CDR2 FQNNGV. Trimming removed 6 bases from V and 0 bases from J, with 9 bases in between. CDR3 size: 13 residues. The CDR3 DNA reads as TGTGCCAGCAGGCAACAACCCTCCTACGAGCAGTACTTC. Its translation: CASRQQPSYEQYF. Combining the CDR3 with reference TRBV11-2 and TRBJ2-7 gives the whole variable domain EAGVAQSPRYKIIEKRQSVAFWCNPISGHATLYWYQQILGQGPKLLIQFQNNGVVDDSQLPKDRFSAERLKGVDSTLKIQPAKLEDSAVYLCASRQQPSYEQYFGPGTRLTVT.

CDR3 DNA sequence: TGTGCCAGCATGCGGATCAGCGGGGGGAGTAATGAGCAGTTCTTC. Amino acid sequence: CASMRISGGSNEQFF. The V gene is TRBV2, the J gene TRBJ2-1, with 9 bases that match TRBD2. Germline V gene sequence: CDR1 SNHLY, CDR2 FYNNEI. The CDR3 loop spans 15 amino acids. The trim removed 7 bases at V and 7 bases at J, leaving 11 bases unmatched.

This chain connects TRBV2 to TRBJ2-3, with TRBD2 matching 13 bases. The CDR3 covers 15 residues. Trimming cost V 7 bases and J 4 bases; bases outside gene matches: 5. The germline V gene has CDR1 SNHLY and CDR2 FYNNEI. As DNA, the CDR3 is TGTGCCAGCATCGGGACTAGCGGGATCCCAGATACGCAGTATTTT. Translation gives CASIGTSGIPDTQYF.

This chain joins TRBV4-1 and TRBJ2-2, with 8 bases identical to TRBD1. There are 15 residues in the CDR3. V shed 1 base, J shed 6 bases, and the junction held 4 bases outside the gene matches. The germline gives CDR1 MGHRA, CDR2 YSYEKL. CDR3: CASSQGQGSPGELFF. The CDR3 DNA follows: TGCGCCAGCAGCCAAGGACAGGGGAGCCCCGGGGAGCTGTTTTTT.

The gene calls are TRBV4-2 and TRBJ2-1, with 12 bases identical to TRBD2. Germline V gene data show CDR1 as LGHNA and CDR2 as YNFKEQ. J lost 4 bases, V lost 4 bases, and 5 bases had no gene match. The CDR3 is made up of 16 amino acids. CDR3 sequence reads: CASSPILAGGYNEQFF. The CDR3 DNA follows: TGTGCCAGCAGCCCGATACTAGCGGGGGGTTACAATGAGCAGTTCTTC.

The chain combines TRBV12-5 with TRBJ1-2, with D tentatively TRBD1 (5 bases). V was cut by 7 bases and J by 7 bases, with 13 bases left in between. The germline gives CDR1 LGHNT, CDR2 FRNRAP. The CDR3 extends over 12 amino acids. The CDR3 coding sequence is TGTGCTAGTGCCCGGGGGTTAAGTGGCTACACCTTC. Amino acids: CASARGLSGYTF. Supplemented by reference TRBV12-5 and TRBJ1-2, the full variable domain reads DARVTQTPRHKVTEMGQEVTMRCQPILGHNTVFWYRQTMMQGLELLAYFRNRAPLDDSGMPKDRFSAEMPDATLATLKIQPSEPRDSAVYFCASARGLSGYTFGSGTRLTVV.

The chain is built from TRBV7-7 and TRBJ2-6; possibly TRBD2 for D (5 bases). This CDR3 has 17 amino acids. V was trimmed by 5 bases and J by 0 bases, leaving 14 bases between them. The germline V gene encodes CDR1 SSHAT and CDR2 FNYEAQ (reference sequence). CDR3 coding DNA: TGTGCCAGCAGCGGATTTAGCGAAACCTCTGGGGCCAACGTCCTGACTTTC. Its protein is CASSGFSETSGANVLTF.

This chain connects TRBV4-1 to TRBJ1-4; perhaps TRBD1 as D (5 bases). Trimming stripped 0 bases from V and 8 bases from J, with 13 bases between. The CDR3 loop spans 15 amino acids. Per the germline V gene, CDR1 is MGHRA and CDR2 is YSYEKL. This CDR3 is CASSQDGGYREKLFF. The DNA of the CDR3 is TGCGCCAGCAGCCAAGATGGGGGGTATAGGGAAAAACTGTTTTTT.

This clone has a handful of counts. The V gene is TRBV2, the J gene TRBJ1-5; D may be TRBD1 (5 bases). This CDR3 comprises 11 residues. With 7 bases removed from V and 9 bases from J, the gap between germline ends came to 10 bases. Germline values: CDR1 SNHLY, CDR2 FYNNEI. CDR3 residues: CASTPGGPQHF. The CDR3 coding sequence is TGTGCCAGCACCCCCGGGGGGCCCCAGCATTTT.

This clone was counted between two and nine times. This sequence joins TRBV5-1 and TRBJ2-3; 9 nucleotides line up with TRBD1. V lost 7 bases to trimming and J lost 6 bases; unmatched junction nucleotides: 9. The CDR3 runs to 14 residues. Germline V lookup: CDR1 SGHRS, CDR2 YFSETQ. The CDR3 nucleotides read TGCGCCAGCCACCCAACAGGGGGCGCGGATACGCAGTATTTT. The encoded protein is CASHPTGGADTQYF.

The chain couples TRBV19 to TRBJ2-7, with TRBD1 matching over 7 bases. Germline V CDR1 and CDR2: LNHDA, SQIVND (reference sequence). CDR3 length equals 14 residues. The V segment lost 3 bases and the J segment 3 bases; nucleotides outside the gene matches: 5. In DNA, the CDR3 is TGTGCCAGTAGTATGGGGACAGAGGTCTACGAGCAGTACTTC. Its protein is CASSMGTEVYEQYF.

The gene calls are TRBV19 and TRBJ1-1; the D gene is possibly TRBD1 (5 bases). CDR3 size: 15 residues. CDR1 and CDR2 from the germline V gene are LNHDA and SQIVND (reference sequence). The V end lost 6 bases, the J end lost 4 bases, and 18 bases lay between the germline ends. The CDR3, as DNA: TGTGCCAGTAGGCCACAATTCCCCGGGGGCACTGAAGCTTTCTTT. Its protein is CASRPQFPGGTEAFF.

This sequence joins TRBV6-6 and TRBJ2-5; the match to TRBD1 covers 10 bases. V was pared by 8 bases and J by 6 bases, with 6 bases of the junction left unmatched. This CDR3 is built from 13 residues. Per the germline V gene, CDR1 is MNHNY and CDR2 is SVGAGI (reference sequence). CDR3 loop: CASGTGEDKTQYF. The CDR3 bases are TGTGCCAGCGGGACAGGGGAGGACAAGACCCAGTACTTC.

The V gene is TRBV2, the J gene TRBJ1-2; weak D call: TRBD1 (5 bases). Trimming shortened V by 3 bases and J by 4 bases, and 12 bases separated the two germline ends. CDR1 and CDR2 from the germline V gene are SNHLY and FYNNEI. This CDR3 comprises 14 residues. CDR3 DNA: TGTGCCAGCAGTGAGGGGCAGGCTGTCTATGGCTACACCTTC. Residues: CASSEGQAVYGYTF.

CDR3 amino acids: CASSLWSSDNEQFF. CDR3 nucleotides: TGTGCCAGCAGCTTATGGTCTTCAGATAATGAGCAGTTCTTC. The chain uses TRBV7-9 and TRBJ2-1; no clear D gene. Germline V CDR1 and CDR2: SEHNR, FQNEAQ (reference sequence). Deletions cut 2 bases from V and 7 bases from J, with 12 bases between. The CDR3 is 14 amino acids.

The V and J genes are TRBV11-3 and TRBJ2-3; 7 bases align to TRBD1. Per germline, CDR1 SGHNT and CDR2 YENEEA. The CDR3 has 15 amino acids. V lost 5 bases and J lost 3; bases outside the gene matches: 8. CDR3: CASSRGTVNTDTQYF. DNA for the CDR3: TGTGCCAGCAGCCGAGGGACAGTCAATACAGATACGCAGTATTTT.

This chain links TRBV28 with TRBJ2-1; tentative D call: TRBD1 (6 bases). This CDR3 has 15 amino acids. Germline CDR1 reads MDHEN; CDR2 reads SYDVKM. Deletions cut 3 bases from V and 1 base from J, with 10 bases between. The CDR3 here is CASSFQGKSYNEQFF. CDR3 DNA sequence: TGTGCCAGCAGTTTCCAGGGGAAGTCCTACAATGAGCAGTTCTTC.

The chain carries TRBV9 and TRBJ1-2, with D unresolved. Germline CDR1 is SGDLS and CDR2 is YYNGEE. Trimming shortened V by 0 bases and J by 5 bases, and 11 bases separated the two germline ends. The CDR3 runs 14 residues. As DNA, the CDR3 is TGTGCCAGCAGCGTAGACGGGTCGGGGTATGGCTACACCTTC. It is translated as CASSVDGSGYGYTF.

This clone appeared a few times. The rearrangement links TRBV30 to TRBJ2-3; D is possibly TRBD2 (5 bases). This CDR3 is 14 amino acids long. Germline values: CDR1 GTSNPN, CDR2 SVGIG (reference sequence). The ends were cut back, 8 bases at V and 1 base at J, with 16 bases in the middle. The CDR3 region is CATRPNRGTDTQYF. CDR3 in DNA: TGTGCCACTAGGCCTAATAGGGGCACAGATACGCAGTATTTT.

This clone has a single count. Here the CDR3 DNA reads TGTGCCAGCAGTTACGCGGGGGGGGTCTACAATGAGCAGTTCTTC. It yields the protein CASSYAGGVYNEQFF. The V call is TRBV6-5, the J call TRBJ2-1, with 9 bases aligning to TRBD2. The junction had 2 bases not matched to a gene; V was cut back by 2 bases and J by 3 bases. Germline CDR1 and CDR2: MNHEY and SVGAGI. The CDR3 is 15 residues long.

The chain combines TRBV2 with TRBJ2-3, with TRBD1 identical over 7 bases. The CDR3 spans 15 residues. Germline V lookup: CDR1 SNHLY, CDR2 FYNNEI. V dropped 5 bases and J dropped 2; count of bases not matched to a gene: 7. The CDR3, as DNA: TGTGCCAGCAGTTTCCGGGACAGACACACAGATACGCAGTATTTT. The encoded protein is CASSFRDRHTDTQYF.

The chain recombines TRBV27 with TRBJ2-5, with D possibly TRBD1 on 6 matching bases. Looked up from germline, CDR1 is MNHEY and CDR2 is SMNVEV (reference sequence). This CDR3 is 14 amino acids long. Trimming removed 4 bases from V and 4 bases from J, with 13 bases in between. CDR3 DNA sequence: TGTGCCAGCAGTTACACAGGGCGGACAGAGACCCAGTACTTC. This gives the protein CASSYTGRTETQYF.